The next 8 T cell receptor gamma chains were all read from a single sample in a study of gamma-delta chains in newborns, infants, children. TCRdb fed the reads to CATT. Of 1,400 to 1,500 gamma-chain clones listed, approximately 3% are singletons. Sequenced: blood. The receptors were gathered from a child who was a newborn, infant or young child, either healthy, febrile or measles-vaccinated (not recorded which).

This clone occurred a few times. Only one base separates this from a far larger clonotype, so it likely reflects a read error. The same CDR3 arises from other DNA sequences in this sample as well. The genes are TRGV9 and TRGJ1 or TRGJ2. The germline V gene encodes CDR1 GITISATS and CDR2 ISYDGTV (reference sequence). The trim removed 1 base at V and 6 bases at J, leaving 9 bases unmatched. CDR3 length: 14 amino acids. The DNA of the CDR3 is TGTGCCTTGTGGGAGGTACAATTCTGTTATAAGAAACTCTTT. It translates to CALWEVQFCYKKLF.

By sample fraction, this clone is medium-sized. V and J are TRGV9 and TRGJP. This CDR3 spans 15 amino acids. The V and J ends lost 6 bases and 4 bases, in that order; junction bases with no gene match: 3. The V gene's germline CDR1 is GITISATS and CDR2 ISYDGTV (reference sequence). CDR3 coding DNA: TGTGCCTTGTGGAAACAAGAGTTGGGCAAAAAAATCAAGGTATTT. Its protein product is CALWKQELGKKIKVF.

This clone was counted a few times. TCRdb has a much larger clone's protein, which differs at residue 4 from the translation of this DNA, likely because of a read error; what is shown is the protein translated from the DNA. The rearrangement uses TRGV9 and TRGJ1 or TRGJ2. Germline assignment: CDR1 GITISATS and CDR2 ISYDGTV (reference sequence). The CDR3 totals 14 residues. The CDR3 sequence: CALREVQPYYKKLF. The CDR3 DNA sequence: TGTGCCTTGCGGGAGGTGCAACCTTATTATAAGAAACTCTTT.

On this clone itself: One junction end disagrees with the germline gene, perhaps due to a read error. The CDR3 nucleotides are TGTGCCACCTTTGATGGGCCTTCGGTCTTT. Its translation is CATFDGPSVF. This chain connects TRGV4 to TRGJ1 or TRGJ2. CDR1 and CDR2 (germline): EGSTGY, YDSYTSSV. The CDR3 has 10 residues.

This clone was seen more than once but under ten times. Compared with germline, one end of the junction differs, possibly owing to a read error. CDR3 residues: CATWDGPVGLNYYRKLF. CDR3 DNA sequence: TGTGCCACCTGGGACGGGCCAGTGGGCCTGAATTATTATAGGAAACTCTTT. The rearrangement uses TRGV2 and TRGJ1 or TRGJ2. Germline V lookup: CDR1 EGSNGY, CDR2 YDSYNSKV. This CDR3 has 17 amino acids.

This clone qualifies as large. A far larger clone is one base from this, pointing to a likely read error. The same CDR3 also results from other DNA sequences found in this sample. J is TRGJP and V is TRGV9. Trimming at V came to 1 base and at J to 4 bases, leaving 1 base not matched to a gene. The CDR3 consists of 16 residues. Germline V CDR1 and CDR2: GITISATS, ISYDGTV (reference sequence). The CDR3 reads CALWEVQELGKKIKVF. The CDR3 nucleotides read TGTGCCTTGTGGGAGGTCCAAGAGTTGGGCAAAAAAATCAAGGTATTT.

By share, this clone ranks as large. Other DNA sequences in the sample encode the same CDR3. The gene calls are TRGV9 and TRGJP. The trim removed 2 bases at V and 7 bases at J, leaving 8 bases unmatched. This CDR3 spans 17 amino acids. CDR1 GITISATS and CDR2 ISYDGTV come from the germline V gene (reference sequence). CDR3 protein: CALWEDPRELGKKIKVF. In DNA form, the CDR3 reads TGTGCCTTGTGGGAGGACCCGCGGGAGTTGGGCAAAAAAATCAAGGTATTT.

On this clone itself: The protein in TCRdb stems from a much larger clone and differs at residue 5 from this DNA's translation, likely a read error; here the protein is translated from the DNA. This chain connects TRGV2 to TRGJ1 or TRGJ2. The CDR3 sequence is 13 residues long. The germline V gene has CDR1 EGSNGY and CDR2 YDSYNSKV. CDR3 coding DNA: TGTGCCACCTGGGGCGGGCAAAATTATAAGAAACTCTTT. As protein: CATWGGQNYKKLF.